A single T cell receptor beta chain is shown here with its context. Its antigen is as yet unknown. Libraries were prepared by immunoSEQ multiplex PCR; TCRdb keeps only in-frame clonotypes and omits some of them. The sample records about 160,000 clones, approximately 77% being singletons. The source of the sample is a study of cytotoxic CD8 clonotypes in ibrutinib-treated CLL. This CDR3 comprises 14 residues. Trimming removed 2 bases at V and 2 bases at J, with 9 bases between. From germline, CDR1 is KGHSH and CDR2 LQKENI. General study results and limits: Baseline clonality exceeded age-matched healthy donors and tracked circulating CD8+ T-cell counts. On treatment, the uncommon public clonotypes contracted or remained stable.

The TCR was taken from a human donor with chronic lymphocytic leukemia. Sequenced material: PBMCs, taken after 12 months of ibrutinib treatment. The V and J genes are TRBV18 and TRBJ2-5, with D hard to call. DNA for the CDR3: TGTGCCAGCTCACCATCTATCGTTCAAGAGACCCAGTACTTC. It is translated as CASSPSIVQETQYF.